Listed here are 28 T cell receptor beta chains from one sample, sequenced in a study of blood T cell repertoires in COVID-19. TCRdb's copy holds only in-frame clones and misses some; the assay was immunoSEQ multiplex PCR. The sample consists of 95,000 to 150,000 clones, 65% to 90% of them appearing once. Material: peripheral blood. The receptors originated from a man older than 75 with acute or convalescent COVID-19.

CDR3 nucleotide sequence: TGTGCCAGCAGCCAGACAGGGGCGCAAAACACCATATATTTT. Its translation: CASSQTGAQNTIYF. J is TRBJ1-3 and V is TRBV7-9, with 8 positions matching TRBD1. This CDR3 contains 14 residues. Germline V CDR1 and CDR2: SEHNR, FQNEAQ (reference sequence). J gave up 6 bases and V 5 bases, and 6 bases lay outside the gene matches. Full variable domain (missing parts from reference TRBV7-9 and TRBJ1-3): DTGVSQNPRHKITKRGQNVTFRCDPISEHNRLYWYRQTLGQGPEFLTYFQNEAQLEKSRLLSDRFSAERPKGSFSTLEIQRTEQGDSAMYLCASSQTGAQNTIYFGEGSWLTVV.

The V gene is TRBV7-9, the J gene TRBJ1-4; 10 bases agree with TRBD1. V trimming: 5 bases; J trimming: 3 bases; junction bases outside the gene matches: 3. Germline V gives CDR1 SEHNR, CDR2 FQNEAQ (reference sequence). The CDR3 totals 15 residues. The CDR3 loop is CASSPGQGPNEKLFF. The CDR3 DNA reads as TGTGCCAGCAGCCCGGGACAGGGGCCTAATGAAAAACTGTTTTTT.

This chain links TRBV11-3 with TRBJ2-4, with D tentatively TRBD1 (6 bases). CDR1 is SGHNT and CDR2 is YENEEA in the germline V gene. Trimming left V 0 bases short and J 3 bases short, with 9 bases between. The CDR3 runs to 15 residues. The CDR3 protein is CASSLDGDNKNIQYF. CDR3 DNA: TGTGCCAGCAGCTTAGACGGGGACAACAAAAACATTCAGTACTTC.

The CDR3 here is CASSQDWDLSGNTEAFF. CDR3 DNA: TGTGCCAGCAGCCAAGATTGGGACTTATCCGGGAACACTGAAGCTTTCTTT. V and J are TRBV3-1 (or the pseudogene TRBV3-2) and TRBJ1-1; possible D gene TRBD1, 5 bases. The V and J ends lost 0 bases and 1 base respectively, with 15 bases between them. The CDR3 runs to 17 residues. Germline-derived CDR1 and CDR2 are LGHDT and YNNKEL (reference sequence).

The genes are TRBV3-1 (or the pseudogene TRBV3-2) and TRBJ1-1; a weak D match, TRBD1 (5 bases). Trimming took off 3 bases at V and 5 bases at J, with 13 bases between the two ends. Germline loops: CDR1 LGHDT, CDR2 YNNKEL (reference sequence). CDR3 length: 14 amino acids. The CDR3 loop reads CASSQDYRRTEAFF. CDR3 DNA sequence: TGTGCCAGCAGCCAGGACTACAGGAGGACTGAAGCTTTCTTT.

V usage is TRBV18 and J usage is TRBJ2-7; 7 nucleotides align to TRBD1. The J segment lost 3 bases and the V segment lost 2 bases, leaving 7 bases of the junction unmatched. This CDR3 comprises 15 residues. Germline V CDR1 and CDR2: KGHSH, LQKENI. The CDR3 DNA follows: TGTGCCAGCTCACCAGGGGACAGAACATTCTACGAGCAGTACTTC. Amino acids: CASSPGDRTFYEQYF.

This chain joins TRBV9 and TRBJ2-7; 7 bases are shared with TRBD1. The germline V gene has CDR1 SGDLS and CDR2 YYNGEE. J was trimmed by 2 bases and V by 4 bases; bases with no gene match: 6. There are 14 residues in the CDR3. CDR3 coding DNA: TGTGCCAGCAGCCCCGGACAGGCTACCTACGAGCAGTACTTC. This encodes CASSPGQATYEQYF.

This clone has only a few counts. The rearrangement joins TRBV2 to TRBJ1-6; TRBD1 matches at 7 bases. The CDR3 extends over 17 amino acids. J was trimmed by 10 bases and V by 3 bases; bases with no gene match: 15. Germline V lookup: CDR1 SNHLY, CDR2 FYNNEI. Written as DNA, the CDR3 is TGTGCCAGCAGTGAGGATTCTCGGGCCAGGGGGAAGTCACCCCTCCACTTT. Protein product: CASSEDSRARGKSPLHF.

The J gene is TRBJ2-7, the V gene TRBV18, with a possible D match to TRBD1 (6 bases). Germline V CDR1 and CDR2: KGHSH, LQKENI. Trimming shortened V by 3 bases and J by 6 bases, and 21 bases separated the two germline ends. The CDR3 runs 16 residues. CDR3 sequence reads: CASSPRQQGAAGEQYF. CDR3 DNA sequence: TGTGCCAGCTCACCCCGACAACAGGGAGCGGCGGGCGAGCAGTACTTC.

The V gene is TRBV5-1, the J gene TRBJ1-4, with TRBD1 matching 10 bases. The V and J ends lost 4 bases and 7 bases, in that order; junction bases with no gene match: 13. Germline-derived CDR1 and CDR2 are SGHRS and YFSETQ. The CDR3 contains 17 residues. CDR3 sequence reads: CASSPASTGTGVEKLFF. CDR3 in DNA: TGCGCCAGCAGCCCCGCTTCTACCGGGACAGGGGTTGAAAAACTGTTTTTT.

A few counts support this clone. This rearrangement joins TRBV4-1 to TRBJ2-7; the match to TRBD1 covers 9 bases. Unmatched junction bases numbered 5, after V lost 2 bases and J lost 0 bases. This CDR3 has 16 residues. Germline CDR1 MGHRA, CDR2 YSYEKL. The CDR3 region is CASSQNPGQGSYEQYF. The CDR3 coding sequence is TGCGCCAGCAGCCAAAACCCGGGACAGGGCTCCTACGAGCAGTACTTC.

This rearrangement joins TRBV5-1 to TRBJ1-1; unclear D gene. CDR1 is SGHRS and CDR2 is YFSETQ in the germline V gene. This CDR3 region has 16 residues. The V and J ends lost 4 bases and 3 bases respectively, with 19 bases between them. The CDR3 loop reads CASSTSPGKRDTEAFF. As DNA, the CDR3 is TGCGCCAGCAGCACCTCCCCTGGGAAGAGGGACACTGAAGCTTTCTTT.

This rearrangement joins TRBV7-9 to TRBJ1-4; 9 bases are a match to TRBD1. The CDR3 is 16 amino acids. Trimming took 5 bases from V and 8 from J; bases not matched to a gene: 12. CDR1 and CDR2 from the germline V gene are SEHNR and FQNEAQ (reference sequence). The CDR3 is CASSRRLRDRDEKLFF. CDR3 nucleotides: TGTGCCAGCAGCCGTCGACTTAGGGACAGGGACGAAAAACTGTTTTTT.

This chain links TRBV9 with TRBJ1-4; 8 bases line up with TRBD1. V lost 0 bases to trimming and J lost 2 bases; unmatched junction nucleotides: 6. The CDR3 contains 17 residues. The germline gives CDR1 SGDLS, CDR2 YYNGEE. The CDR3 sequence is CASSVAGQGSTNEKLFF. DNA of the CDR3: TGTGCCAGCAGCGTAGCTGGACAGGGATCCACTAATGAAAAACTGTTTTTT.

This clone was detected only once. The rearrangement uses TRBV7-8 and TRBJ2-2, with 9 bases that match TRBD2. This CDR3 has 17 amino acids. The J segment lost 1 base and the V segment lost 0 bases, leaving 3 bases of the junction unmatched. In germline, CDR1 is SGHVS, CDR2 FQNEAQ. The CDR3 here is CASSLAGSGRNTGELFF. In nucleotides, the CDR3 is TGTGCCAGCAGCTTAGCGGGTAGCGGGAGGAACACCGGGGAGCTGTTTTTT.

V is TRBV28 and J is TRBJ2-7; D is ambiguous. The germline V and J ends were trimmed by 5 bases and 3 bases, with 14 bases remaining between them. The CDR3 is made up of 14 amino acids. In germline, CDR1 is MDHEN, CDR2 SYDVKM. The CDR3, as DNA: TGTGCCAGCAGTCCTCCGTCCACATACTACGAGCAGTACTTC. Translating it yields CASSPPSTYYEQYF.

The chain employs TRBV5-1 and TRBJ2-1; the match to TRBD1 covers 10 bases. CDR1 and CDR2 (germline): SGHRS, YFSETQ. Unmatched junction bases numbered 4, after V lost 0 bases and J lost 4 bases. This CDR3 comprises 16 residues. CDR3 sequence reads: CASSLDRDRGYNEQFF. CDR3 DNA sequence: TGCGCCAGCAGCTTGGACCGGGACAGGGGTTACAATGAGCAGTTCTTC.

The genes are TRBV4-1 and TRBJ1-2; TRBD1 might be the D (5 bases). Germline-derived CDR1 and CDR2 are MGHRA and YSYEKL. The CDR3 is made up of 15 amino acids. Trimming pared 0 bases from V and 2 bases from J, leaving 10 bases between. CDR3 coding DNA: TGCGCCAGCAGCCAAGATCATGCAGGGAACTATGGCTACACCTTC. It codes for CASSQDHAGNYGYTF.

CDR3 DNA sequence: TGTGCCAGCAGTTCACCGGGACTCCCTCCCTACGAGCAGTACTTC. As protein: CASSSPGLPPYEQYF. J is TRBJ2-7 and V is TRBV28; the D gene is possibly TRBD2 (6 bases). Looked up from germline, CDR1 is MDHEN and CDR2 is SYDVKM. This CDR3 is 15 amino acids long. Trimming pared 4 bases from V and 2 bases from J, leaving 15 bases between.

This rearrangement joins TRBV27 to TRBJ1-2, with 8 bases matching TRBD1. The CDR3 has 15 amino acids. Germline loops: CDR1 MNHEY, CDR2 SMNVEV (reference sequence). V dropped 3 bases and J dropped 4; count of bases not matched to a gene: 7. The CDR3 protein is CASSFQGQGGYGYTF. The CDR3, as DNA: TGTGCCAGCAGTTTCCAAGGACAGGGCGGCTATGGCTACACCTTC.

The rearrangement links TRBV3-1 (or the pseudogene TRBV3-2) to TRBJ1-3; a weak D match, TRBD1 (5 bases). The V end lost 5 bases, the J end lost 2 bases, and 10 bases lay between the germline ends. There are 14 residues in the CDR3. Per germline, CDR1 LGHDT and CDR2 YNNKEL (reference sequence). CDR3: CASSAQGTGNTIYF. For the CDR3, the DNA is TGTGCCAGCAGCGCCCAGGGAACTGGAAACACCATATATTTT.

V gene TRBV19 combines with J gene TRBJ1-1, with D perhaps TRBD1 (5 bases). The V and J ends lost 7 bases and 5 bases respectively, with 17 bases between them. The CDR3 is 14 amino acids. From germline, CDR1 is LNHDA and CDR2 SQIVND (reference sequence). The CDR3 nucleotides are TGTGCCAGTATGGCAGGGTGGTTGGTGACTGAAGCTTTCTTT. Translating it yields CASMAGWLVTEAFF.

J is TRBJ1-1 and V is TRBV19; 8 bases fit TRBD1. V shed 5 bases and J 3 bases; nucleotides not matched to a gene: 8. Germline CDR1 reads LNHDA; CDR2 reads SQIVND (reference sequence). The CDR3 spans 15 residues. The CDR3 region is CASSGRDRKDTEAFF. The CDR3 DNA follows: TGTGCCAGTAGTGGACGGGACAGGAAAGACACTGAAGCTTTCTTT.

This chain joins TRBV11-2 and TRBJ1-1; no firm D call. Trimming cost V 5 bases and J 5 bases, with 12 bases left between them. The CDR3 consists of 13 residues. CDR1 SGHAT and CDR2 FQNNGV come from the germline V gene. CDR3 nucleotides: TGTGCCAGCAGCCCCCGGACGGGAACTGAAGCTTTCTTT. Its protein product is CASSPRTGTEAFF.

The chain links TRBV6-1 to TRBJ1-6; 8 positions agree with TRBD1. Unmatched junction bases numbered 3, after V lost 0 bases and J lost 5 bases. CDR1 and CDR2 (germline): MNHNS, SASEGT. The length of the CDR3 is 16 residues. CDR3 protein: CASSEAWTGNNSPLHF. The CDR3 DNA is TGTGCCAGCAGTGAAGCGTGGACAGGGAATAATTCACCCCTCCACTTT.

J is TRBJ2-7 and V is TRBV3-1 (or the pseudogene TRBV3-2); unclear D gene. The V gene's germline CDR1 is LGHDT and CDR2 YNNKEL (reference sequence). Trimming took 4 bases from V and 2 from J, leaving 6 bases between them. This CDR3 comprises 12 residues. The CDR3 protein is CASSLRAYEQYF. The CDR3 bases are TGTGCCAGCAGCCTTAGAGCCTACGAGCAGTACTTC.

The chain employs TRBV4-3 and TRBJ2-1, with TRBD2 matching 7 bases. The CDR3 has 16 amino acids. Trimming cost V 4 bases and J 0 bases; bases outside gene matches: 6. CDR1 is LGHNA, CDR2 YSLEER, per germline. CDR3 nucleotides: TGCGCCAGCAGCCCCGCAGCGGGAAACTCCTACAATGAGCAGTTCTTC. Its translation is CASSPAAGNSYNEQFF.

This sequence joins TRBV4-1 and TRBJ2-1, with D possibly TRBD1 on 6 matching bases. Germline V CDR1 and CDR2: MGHRA, YSYEKL. The CDR3 extends over 16 amino acids. Trimming removed 0 bases at V and 4 bases at J, with 13 bases between. The DNA for the CDR3 is TGCGCCAGCAGCCAAGATCTGACAGGAACGTACAATGAGCAGTTCTTC. It encodes CASSQDLTGTYNEQFF.